This is a list of T cell receptor beta chains from one sample in a study of T cell repertoires in cytomegalovirus infection. TCRdb reprocessed the reads via MiXCR and lists one record per CDR3 protein. This table has about 160,000 distinct CDR3 sequences, about a sixth appearing once. The sequencing sample was made of CD8+ T cells from PBMCs. The receptors were sampled from a human donor in good health (CMV status not recorded). Some clones in this sample may be carry-over from other donors' samples. CDR3s include the opening cysteine and the closing phenylalanine or tryptophan. Each record gives: CDR3 length, clone size, J gene, V gene, D gene, CDR3 protein, CDR3 DNA. The D gene is left open where the match is weak. Expanded clones are given a class, and other clones once, few, many or no size at all.

14	few	TRBJ2-7	TRBV6-1	-	CASSSGWESHEQYF	TGTGCCAGCAGTTCGGGCTGGGAATCCCACGAGCAGTACTTC
15	-	TRBJ2-1	TRBV28	-	CASTIQRRPRNEQFF	TGTGCCAGCACCATTCAGCGGAGACCCCGCAATGAGCAGTTCTTC
11	few	TRBJ2-7	TRBV7-9	-	CASEGSVEQYF	TGTGCCAGCGAGGGAAGCGTCGAGCAGTACTTC
12	-	TRBJ2-2	TRBV19	-	CASMENTGELFF	TGTGCCAGTATGGAGAACACCGGGGAGCTGTTTTTT
17	few	TRBJ1-1	TRBV5-5	-	CASSLTPPDSSNTEAFF	TGTGCCAGCAGCTTGACCCCCCCGGACAGTTCGAACACTGAAGCTTTCTTT
14	-	TRBJ2-5	TRBV12-3/TRBV12-4	-	CASSLLSTQETQYF	TGTGCCAGCAGTTTACTGTCTACTCAAGAGACCCAGTACTTC
15	-	TRBJ1-5	TRBV6-6	TRBD1	CASSHWDSSNQPQHF	TGTGCCAGCAGCCATTGGGACAGTAGCAATCAGCCCCAGCATTTT
13	few	TRBJ2-5	TRBV7-6	-	CASSLGYRETQYF	TGTGCCAGCAGCTTAGGTTACAGGGAGACCCAGTACTTC
15	few	TRBJ2-7	TRBV4-1	-	CASSQANTGNYEQYF	TGCGCCAGCAGCCAAGCCAACACAGGGAACTACGAGCAGTACTTC
15	-	TRBJ1-2	TRBV28	TRBD1	CASSVPGQGARGYTF	TGTGCCAGCAGTGTGCCGGGACAGGGGGCCCGGGGCTACACCTTC
15	-	TRBJ2-5	TRBV6-5	TRBD1	CASSNRDRGWETQYF	TGTGCCAGCAGCAACCGGGACAGGGGATGGGAGACCCAGTACTTC
13	-	TRBJ2-5	TRBV28	-	CASRPMGGETQYF	TGTGCCAGCAGACCAATGGGGGGTGAGACCCAGTACTTC
15	few	TRBJ2-3	TRBV28	TRBD2	CASSERELSTDTQYF	TGTGCCAGCAGTGAGCGGGAGCTTAGCACAGATACGCAGTATTTT
15	-	TRBJ2-1	TRBV20-1	-	CSARVKGGTYNEQFF	TGCAGTGCTAGAGTGAAAGGGGGGACCTACAATGAGCAGTTCTTC
19	few	TRBJ2-1	TRBV7-9	TRBD2	CASSLLTSGGAGSYNEQFF	TGTGCCAGCAGCCTACTGACTAGCGGGGGGGCCGGATCCTACAATGAGCAGTTCTTC
15	-	TRBJ2-1	TRBV7-2	TRBD2	CASSWRTSGGYEQFF	TGTGCCAGCAGCTGGCGGACCTCGGGAGGCTATGAGCAGTTCTTC
14	-	TRBJ1-6	TRBV19	-	CATLWGDLNSPLHF	TGTGCCACCCTCTGGGGGGATTTGAATTCACCCCTCCACTTT
13	-	TRBJ2-7	TRBV7-6	-	CASSLAESNEQYF	TGTGCCAGCAGCTTAGCGGAGAGTAACGAGCAGTACTTC